This TCR beta chain stems from a study of T cell changes during pregnancy in multiple sclerosis. Profiling relied on immunoSEQ multiplex PCR, and the TCRdb table lists in-frame clones only, not all of them. The sample shows about 42,000 clones, 84% of them seen only once. The CDR3 runs 13 residues. The J segment lost 5 bases and the V segment lost 5 bases, leaving 2 bases of the junction unmatched. CDR1 SGHVS and CDR2 FNYEAQ come from the germline V gene. The sequences come from CD4+ T cells from peripheral blood mononuclear cells, collected before pregnancy. This receptor was obtained from a female donor with multiple sclerosis, enrolled in a pregnancy study. The rearrangement joins TRBV7-6 to TRBJ2-1, with 8 bases lining up with TRBD2. The CDR3 sequence: CASSPGGDNEQFF. The CDR3 DNA sequence: TGTGCCAGCAGCCCGGGGGGGGACAATGAGCAGTTCTTC.